Shown below are 21 T cell receptor beta chains from a single sample sequenced in a study of blood T cell repertoires in COVID-19. Using immunoSEQ multiplex PCR, the repertoire was profiled, and TCRdb retains in-frame clones only, with some absent. Altogether approximately 290,000 clones are present, roughly 89% being singletons, with the ten largest covering 0.75% to 0.9%. What was sequenced was peripheral blood. Receptor source: a man aged 30 to 39 with acute or convalescent COVID-19.

This clone was counted a few times. The chain combines TRBV5-5 with TRBJ1-5, with D perhaps matching TRBD1 (6 bases). V gave up 4 bases and J gave up 4 bases, with 15 bases separating them. CDR1 is SGHKS, CDR2 YYEKEE, per germline (reference sequence). This CDR3 comprises 15 residues. CDR3 nucleotide sequence: TGTGCCAGCAGCGCTCAAGGGGGACCGAATCAGCCCCAGCATTTT. Protein: CASSAQGGPNQPQHF.

This clone was observed a single time. The CDR3 nucleotides read TGCGCCAGCAGCTCAGGACAGATAGATAGGACCGGGGAGCTGTTTTTT. Its translation is CASSSGQIDRTGELFF. The genes are TRBV5-1 and TRBJ2-2; D possibly corresponds to TRBD1 (6 bases). V lost 3 bases and J lost 5, with 17 bases in between. This CDR3 is built from 16 residues. Germline values: CDR1 SGHRS, CDR2 YFSETQ.

V gene TRBV18 combines with J gene TRBJ1-1; 10 bases are a match to TRBD1. The germline V gene has CDR1 KGHSH and CDR2 LQKENI. V gave up 1 base and J gave up 3 bases; unmatched junction bases: 2. The CDR3 totals 15 residues. CDR3: CASSPRQGADTEAFF. In nucleotides, the CDR3 is TGTGCCAGCTCACCACGACAGGGGGCGGACACTGAAGCTTTCTTT.

The chain joins TRBV28 to TRBJ1-4, with D possibly TRBD1 on 6 matching bases. Trimming removed 1 base at V and 2 bases at J, with 17 bases between. This CDR3 is built from 18 residues. Germline V gene data show CDR1 as MDHEN and CDR2 as SYDVKM. CDR3 in amino acids: CASSLSGRGGSTNEKLFF. DNA for the CDR3: TGTGCCAGCAGTTTATCGGGACGAGGGGGATCGACTAATGAAAAACTGTTTTTT.

J is TRBJ2-7 and V is TRBV5-1, with 7 positions matching TRBD2. Germline V gene lookup returns CDR1 SGHRS and CDR2 YFSETQ. There are 13 residues in the CDR3. J was trimmed by 4 bases and V by 0 bases; bases with no gene match: 1. The CDR3, as DNA: TGCGCCAGCAGCTTGGGAGCGGGGTACGAGCAGTACTTC. Its translation is CASSLGAGYEQYF.

This clone was seen just once. V and J are TRBV5-1 and TRBJ1-4, with D perhaps TRBD1 (5 bases). Trimming cost V 4 bases and J 5 bases, with 18 bases left between them. The germline V gene encodes CDR1 SGHRS and CDR2 YFSETQ. The CDR3 length is 16 residues. The CDR3 nucleotides read TGCGCCAGCAGCCGGGGGGAGACGTCGCGAAATGAAAAACTGTTTTTT. Amino acid sequence: CASSRGETSRNEKLFF. The full variable domain, in which reference TRBV5-1 and TRBJ1-4 provide the parts outside the CDR3, is KAGVTQTPRYLIKTRGQQVTLSCSPISGHRSVSWYQQTPGQGLQFLFEYFSETQRNKGNFPGRFSGRQFSNSRSEMNVSTLELGDSALYLCASSRGETSRNEKLFFGSGTQLSVL.

The genes are TRBV9 and TRBJ2-7; 9 bases map to TRBD1. The V gene end was trimmed by 3 bases and the J gene end by 4 bases; junction bases not matched to a gene: 8. The CDR3 has 15 residues. Looked up from germline, CDR1 is SGDLS and CDR2 is YYNGEE. The CDR3 region is CASSARGTGFYEQYF. For the CDR3, the DNA is TGTGCCAGCAGCGCGCGAGGGACAGGGTTTTACGAGCAGTACTTC. The full variable domain, rest sourced from reference TRBV9 and TRBJ2-7, is DSGVTQTPKHLITATGQRVTLRCSPRSGDLSVYWYQQSLDQGLQFLIQYYNGEERAKGNILERFSAQQFPDLHSELNLSSLELGDSALYFCASSARGTGFYEQYFGPGTRLTVT.

The chain couples TRBV29-1 to TRBJ2-5, with D tentatively TRBD2 (7 bases). CDR1 is SQVTM and CDR2 is ANQGSEA in the germline V gene. CDR3 length: 16 residues. With 0 bases removed from V and 1 base from J, the gap between germline ends came to 15 bases. In nucleotides, the CDR3 is TGCAGCGTTGAAGATGGGGGGGCCGGCTTCCAAGAGACCCAGTACTTC. This gives the protein CSVEDGGAGFQETQYF.

The genes are TRBV7-9 and TRBJ1-4, with 7 bases lining up with TRBD1. V dropped 4 bases and J dropped 10; count of bases not matched to a gene: 12. This CDR3 has 15 amino acids. Germline CDR1 reads SEHNR; CDR2 reads FQNEAQ (reference sequence). CDR3 nucleotide sequence: TGTGCCAGCAGCTCCTTTGACAGGGCCGCCGGAAAACTGTTTTTT. Translation gives CASSSFDRAAGKLFF.

The chain recombines TRBV6-5 with TRBJ1-3; D call uncertain. Trimming pared 6 bases from V and 0 bases from J, leaving 12 bases between. The CDR3 has 15 residues. Germline V gene data show CDR1 as MNHEY and CDR2 as SVGAGI. The CDR3 coding sequence is TGTGCCAGCAGCGTCACAACTAGCTCTGGAAACACCATATATTTT. Its translation is CASSVTTSSGNTIYF.

The table lists this clone with a few counts. This chain connects TRBV28 to TRBJ1-2; TRBD1 matches 7 bases. J lost 7 bases, V lost 3 bases, and 8 bases had no gene match. The CDR3 runs to 14 residues. Germline V lookup: CDR1 MDHEN, CDR2 SYDVKM. The CDR3 region is CASSFPGTALGYTF. The CDR3 DNA reads TGTGCCAGCAGTTTCCCCGGGACAGCTCTTGGCTACACCTTC.

The rearrangement uses TRBV30 and TRBJ2-7; D gene ambiguous. Trimming pared 1 base from V and 3 bases from J, leaving 13 bases between. Germline CDR1 is GTSNPN and CDR2 is SVGIG (reference sequence). This CDR3 is built from 14 residues. CDR3 loop: CAWSGLERYYEQYF. The DNA for the CDR3 is TGTGCCTGGAGTGGGTTGGAGAGGTACTACGAGCAGTACTTC.

The CDR3 reads CASSLPGSGTDTQYF. The CDR3 region has the DNA TGTGCCAGCAGTTTACCGGGGTCTGGCACAGATACGCAGTATTTT. The chain has TRBV28 and TRBJ2-3; tentative D call: TRBD2 (5 bases). Germline CDR1 MDHEN, CDR2 SYDVKM. The CDR3 is 15 amino acids. V lost 2 bases, J lost 1 base, and 10 bases lay in between.

This chain links TRBV28 with TRBJ1-2, with D unclear. The CDR3 is 12 residues long. Between the trimmed V and J ends, which lost 6 bases and 7 bases, there was a span of 12 bases. CDR1 is MDHEN, CDR2 SYDVKM, per germline. CDR3 region: CASRPGMAGYTF. The CDR3, as DNA: TGTGCCAGCAGGCCTGGTATGGCTGGCTACACCTTC.

This clone was counted once. One junction end disagrees with the germline gene, perhaps due to a read error. V and J are TRBV29-1 and TRBJ2-7, with D maybe TRBD2 (5 bases). Germline-derived CDR1 and CDR2 are SQVTM and ANQGSEA. This CDR3 spans 10 amino acids. The CDR3 DNA follows: TGCAGCGTGACCGGGAAAAGGTTCCGCTTC. Translation: CSVTGKRFRF.

The chain links TRBV5-6 to TRBJ1-4; D perhaps matches TRBD1 (5 bases). The V end lost 2 bases, the J end lost 4 bases, and 9 bases lay between the germline ends. Germline V lookup: CDR1 SGHDT, CDR2 YYEEEE. The CDR3 has 14 residues. Here the CDR3 reads CASSLAGHNEKLFF. The CDR3 bases are TGTGCCAGCAGCTTAGCGGGGCATAATGAAAAACTGTTTTTT. Variable domain in full (rest from reference TRBV5-6 and TRBJ1-4): DAGVTQSPTHLIKTRGQQVTLRCSPKSGHDTVSWYQQALGQGPQFIFQYYEEEERQRGNFPDRFSGHQFPNYSSELNVNALLLGDSALYLCASSLAGHNEKLFFGSGTQLSVL.

The gene calls are TRBV5-6 and TRBJ2-7, with TRBD1 identical over 8 bases. Looked up from germline, CDR1 is SGHDT and CDR2 is YYEEEE. The CDR3 contains 17 residues. V was clipped by 1 base and J by 0 bases; unmatched bases: 9. CDR3 in amino acids: CASSLLGRGTGSYEQYF. CDR3 DNA: TGTGCCAGCAGCTTGTTGGGACGAGGGACAGGCTCCTACGAGCAGTACTTC.

The rearrangement links TRBV29-1 to TRBJ1-2; no reliable D call. V lost 4 bases and J lost 2, with 8 bases in between. The CDR3 consists of 12 residues. Germline-derived CDR1 and CDR2 are SQVTM and ANQGSEA. CDR3 sequence (DNA): TGCAGCGTTGTATCCGGGAACTATGGCTACACCTTC. Its translation: CSVVSGNYGYTF.

The chain employs TRBV27 and TRBJ1-1; D uncertain. The CDR3 has 13 residues. V dropped 5 bases and J dropped 1 base, with 8 bases sitting between them. CDR1 and CDR2 (germline): MNHEY, SMNVEV (reference sequence). CDR3 residues: CASSASGNTEAFF. For the CDR3, the DNA is TGTGCCAGCAGTGCCTCAGGGAACACTGAAGCTTTCTTT.

The chain joins TRBV28 to TRBJ2-2; 8 bases fit TRBD1. This CDR3 is built from 16 residues. V gave up 6 bases and J gave up 1 base; unmatched junction bases: 7. Per germline, CDR1 MDHEN and CDR2 SYDVKM. The CDR3 DNA reads as TGTGCCAGCAGACGGACAGGGATGTTGAACACCGGGGAGCTGTTTTTT. Residues: CASRRTGMLNTGELFF.

The CDR3 protein is CASSFQEGNQPQHF. The CDR3 bases are TGTGCCAGCAGTTTTCAGGAAGGCAATCAGCCCCAGCATTTT. This chain joins TRBV6-2 or TRBV6-3 and TRBJ1-5; D is uncertain. From germline, CDR1 is MNHEY and CDR2 SVGEGT. V was trimmed by 4 bases and J by 2 bases, leaving 9 bases between them. This CDR3 has 14 amino acids.